A single sample gave rise to the 32 T cell receptor beta chains below, sequenced in a study of beta chain features in type 1 diabetes. Overall study findings and caveats: Within each of all four CD4+ subsets, Type 1 diabetes patients had TCRB CDR3s that were moderately but significantly shorter.

These receptors' targets are unknown. Of the isolated RNA, all was reverse transcribed, and so the sequenced material was expressed TCRB transcripts. Sequenced by immunoSEQ multiplex PCR; TCRdb stores in-frame clones only, minus some. The sample contains around 600,000 clones, about an eighth of which appear only once. The sequenced sample consisted of naive CD4+ T cells from blood. The receptors shown here come from a man aged 25-40 years with type 1 diabetes.

This clone was counted a few times. This chain joins TRBV5-1 and TRBJ2-5, with 7 nucleotides matching TRBD2. V lost 1 base and J lost 3; bases outside the gene matches: 6. The germline V gene encodes CDR1 SGHRS and CDR2 YFSETQ. The CDR3 consists of 15 residues. CDR3 DNA: TGCGCCAGCAGCTTGCCCAGCGGGGAGGAAGAGACCCAGTACTTC. It translates to CASSLPSGEEETQYF.

This clone came up a few times. An end of the junction does not agree with germline; a read error may underlie this. This chain joins TRBV2 and TRBJ2-7; D unresolved. This CDR3 is 11 amino acids long. CDR1 and CDR2 from the germline V gene are SNHLY and FYNNEI. The CDR3 protein is CASSEGGVSNF. The CDR3 nucleotides are TGTGCCAGCAGTGAAGGTGGGGTCTCCAACTTC.

The V gene is TRBV29-1, the J gene TRBJ2-5; tentative D call: TRBD1 (6 bases). The assigned J gene may be wrong: the sequence end matches TRBJ2-7 better. The V gene's germline CDR1 is SQVTM and CDR2 ANQGSEA. This CDR3 region has 17 residues. The CDR3 sequence is CSVEHTYGTHDTYEQYF. The CDR3 DNA is TGCAGCGTCGAACACACTTACGGGACACATGATACCTACGAGCAGTACTTC.

This chain links TRBV4-3 with TRBJ2-2, with D maybe TRBD1 (5 bases). Trimming pared 0 bases from V and 4 bases from J, leaving 9 bases between. Per the germline V gene, CDR1 is LGHNA and CDR2 is YSLEER. The CDR3 is made up of 15 amino acids. DNA for the CDR3: TGCGCCAGCAGCCAAGAGCAGGGTTCCACCGGGGAGCTGTTTTTT. It translates to CASSQEQGSTGELFF.

This clone was counted only a few times. The rearrangement joins TRBV25-1 to TRBJ1-2, with D perhaps TRBD1 (6 bases). The CDR3 spans 13 residues. Trimming removed 3 bases from V and 8 bases from J, with 13 bases in between. Germline V lookup: CDR1 MGHDK, CDR2 SYGVNS. The CDR3 spells CASSDLQGAGYTF. In DNA, the CDR3 is TGTGCCAGCAGTGATCTACAGGGCGCGGGCTACACCTTC.

The chain recombines TRBV29-1 with TRBJ2-1; D uncertain. The V end was cut by 3 bases, the J end by 8 bases, with 8 bases between. Germline V lookup: CDR1 SQVTM, CDR2 ANQGSEA. The length of the CDR3 is 11 residues. The CDR3 region has the DNA TGCAGCGTTGACCAAGGCCATGAGCAGTTCTTC. This translates into CSVDQGHEQFF.

This sequence joins TRBV29-1 and TRBJ1-6, with D possibly being TRBD1 (6 bases). The CDR3 is 15 residues long. Trimming cost V 6 bases and J 0 bases, with 12 bases left between them. Germline CDR1 is SQVTM and CDR2 is ANQGSEA. The CDR3 coding sequence is TGCAGCGTCCGACAGGAGAGCTCCTATAATTCACCCCTCCACTTT. Encoded protein: CSVRQESSYNSPLHF.

This clone was picked up a small number of times. V gene TRBV10-3 combines with J gene TRBJ2-7; D tentatively reads TRBD1 or TRBD2 (5 bases each). CDR1 and CDR2 (germline): ENHRY, SYGVKD. CDR3 length: 15 amino acids. Trimming took 0 bases from V and 5 from J, leaving 14 bases between them. The CDR3 DNA is TGTGCCATCAGTGAGTCTCAGGGAGCGTTCCACGAGCAGTACTTC. Translating it yields CAISESQGAFHEQYF.

V usage is TRBV18 and J usage is TRBJ2-7; D might be TRBD1 (6 bases). Germline assignment: CDR1 KGHSH and CDR2 LQKENI. The V gene lost 2 bases and the J gene lost 5 bases, with 13 bases spanning the gap. This CDR3 contains 14 residues. CDR3 in DNA: TGTGCCAGCTCACCATACAACAGGGCTAACGAGCAGTACTTC. Its protein is CASSPYNRANEQYF.

The V call is TRBV7-6, the J call TRBJ2-7, with D perhaps being TRBD1 or TRBD2 (5 bases each). The CDR3 extends over 16 amino acids. With 4 bases removed from V and 3 bases from J, the gap between germline ends came to 19 bases. Germline V gene sequence: CDR1 SGHVS, CDR2 FNYEAQ. For the CDR3, the DNA is TGTGCCAGCAGCTACCTCTCGGGACCGGGTGTCTACGAGCAGTACTTC. Residues: CASSYLSGPGVYEQYF.

This chain connects TRBV11-3 to TRBJ2-7; D call uncertain. Trimming removed 5 bases at V and 4 bases at J, with 9 bases between. This CDR3 contains 12 residues. Per the germline V gene, CDR1 is SGHNT and CDR2 is YENEEA. CDR3 bases: TGTGCCAGCAGCCGAACGACATACGAGCAGTACTTC. This sequence encodes CASSRTTYEQYF.

The rearrangement joins TRBV5-1 to TRBJ1-5; no clear D gene. The CDR3 is 16 residues long. Germline-derived CDR1 and CDR2 are SGHRS and YFSETQ. Deletions cut 3 bases from V and 0 bases from J, with 13 bases between. CDR3: CASSSAPGDSNQPQHF. DNA for the CDR3: TGCGCCAGCAGCTCGGCGCCCGGGGATAGCAATCAGCCCCAGCATTTT.

The chain uses TRBV21-1 and TRBJ1-5; the table's D call, TRBD1, has no DNA check behind it. TRBV21-1 is classified as a pseudogene. The CDR3 sequence is 16 residues long. CDR3 DNA: TGTGCCAGCAGCAAAGCACGGTGTCTGCAGGATCAGCCCCAGCATTTT. Its translation is CASSKARCLQDQPQHF.

As for this clone: The same CDR3 arises from other DNA sequences in this sample as well. The chain couples TRBV30 to TRBJ1-5, with 7 bases aligning to TRBD1. The CDR3 loop spans 13 amino acids. Germline V gives CDR1 GTSNPN, CDR2 SVGIG (reference sequence). Germline trimming cut 2 bases from V and 5 bases from J; bases unmatched to any gene: 3. The CDR3 loop is CAWSLTGDQPQHF. The CDR3 DNA is TGTGCCTGGAGTCTTACAGGGGATCAGCCCCAGCATTTT.

This clone was counted between two and nine times. The rearrangement joins TRBV28 to TRBJ2-1; D may be TRBD2 (6 bases). The CDR3 contains 16 residues. Germline V gives CDR1 MDHEN, CDR2 SYDVKM. V lost 5 bases and J 0 bases, leaving 14 bases between the germline ends. CDR3 region: CASSLLAGTSYNEQFF. In nucleotides, the CDR3 is TGTGCCAGCAGTCTCCTTGCGGGGACCTCCTACAATGAGCAGTTCTTC.

CDR3 region: CASSGGGGTNEKLFF. The DNA of the CDR3 is TGCGCCAGCAGCGGCGGCGGGGGTACTAATGAAAAACTGTTTTTT. The chain carries TRBV5-1 and TRBJ1-4; D perhaps matches TRBD1 (5 bases). This CDR3 comprises 15 residues. The V and J ends lost 4 bases and 2 bases respectively, with 12 bases between them. The germline V gene encodes CDR1 SGHRS and CDR2 YFSETQ.

The chain couples TRBV27 to TRBJ1-4; a possible D gene is TRBD1 (5 bases). V was clipped by 3 bases and J by 1 base, with 9 bases between them. The CDR3 is 15 residues long. Germline loops: CDR1 MNHEY, CDR2 SMNVEV (reference sequence). DNA for the CDR3: TGTGCCAGCAGTTTTGTGGGGCTAACTAATGAAAAACTGTTTTTT. Amino acid sequence: CASSFVGLTNEKLFF.

This chain uses TRBV6-5 with TRBJ2-1, with 11 bases lining up with TRBD2. The CDR3 contains 15 residues. V trimming: 3 bases; J trimming: 8 bases; junction bases outside the gene matches: 6. Germline values: CDR1 MNHEY, CDR2 SVGAGI. The CDR3 is CASSYSSGGSYEQFF. DNA for the CDR3: TGTGCCAGCAGTTATTCTAGCGGGGGGAGCTATGAGCAGTTCTTC.

This clone was counted a few times. The V and J genes are TRBV19 and TRBJ2-1, with 10 bases aligning to TRBD2. The CDR3 consists of 14 residues. CDR1 is LNHDA, CDR2 SQIVND, per germline (reference sequence). Germline trimming cut 5 bases from V and 6 bases from J; bases unmatched to any gene: 4. DNA of the CDR3: TGTGCCAGTAGTGTAGCGGGGGGCCTCAATGAGCAGTTCTTC. Amino acids: CASSVAGGLNEQFF.

The chain is built from TRBV20-1 and TRBJ2-7, with D tentatively TRBD1 (7 bases). Germline assignment: CDR1 DFQATT and CDR2 SNEGSKA (reference sequence). This CDR3 region has 11 residues. V shed 4 bases and J shed 7 bases, with 11 bases lying between them. The CDR3 spells CSATGGLEQYF. Written as DNA, the CDR3 is TGCAGTGCTACAGGGGGGCTAGAGCAGTACTTC.

In its sample, this clone was seen a few times. The V and J genes are TRBV18 and TRBJ2-5; the D gene is possibly TRBD1 (6 bases). Germline V gene data show CDR1 as KGHSH and CDR2 as LQKENI. The CDR3 contains 13 residues. Trimming stripped 3 bases from V and 2 bases from J, with 7 bases between. The CDR3 region is CASSPQGQETQYF. Here the CDR3 DNA reads TGTGCCAGCTCACCGCAGGGGCAAGAGACCCAGTACTTC.

The chain has TRBV7-2 and TRBJ1-5, with TRBD1 identical over 7 bases. CDR1 and CDR2 (germline): SGHTA, FQGNSA. The CDR3 extends over 14 amino acids. Unmatched junction bases numbered 8, after V lost 6 bases and J lost 6 bases. The CDR3, as DNA: TGTGCCAGCAGTTTTGGACAGGCGGGTCAGCCCCAGCATTTT. This encodes CASSFGQAGQPQHF.

This clone was picked up a small number of times. DNA for the CDR3: TGTGCCAGCAGCGCCTCAGGGGGCTCCTACAATGAGCAGTTCTTC. This encodes CASSASGGSYNEQFF. The chain uses TRBV7-3 and TRBJ2-1; the match to TRBD1 covers 7 bases. The CDR3 is made up of 15 amino acids. Germline V gene data show CDR1 as SGHTA and CDR2 as FQGTGA. V was pared by 5 bases and J by 0 bases, with 4 bases of the junction left unmatched.

This clone was counted a few times. The chain employs TRBV23-1 and TRBJ2-7; 9 bases line up with TRBD1. TRBV23-1 is placed among ORFs of uncertain function. The CDR3 length is 13 residues. V trimming: 11 bases; J trimming: 2 bases; junction bases outside the gene matches: 7. CDR3 DNA sequence: TGCGCCGCACAGGGACAGGGAACCTACGAGCAGTACTTC. It is translated as CAAQGQGTYEQYF.

This clone was counted a single time. This sequence joins TRBV28 and TRBJ2-1; D gene unclear. The CDR3 has 13 residues. CDR1 is MDHEN, CDR2 SYDVKM, per germline. V gave up 0 bases and J gave up 11 bases, with 11 bases separating them. In DNA form, the CDR3 reads TGTGCCAGCAGTTTATGGACTGAGCTTAAGCAGTTCTTC. The encoded protein is CASSLWTELKQFF.

This clone came up a few times. The genes are TRBV19 and TRBJ2-1, with TRBD1 matching 10 bases. Germline V CDR1 and CDR2: LNHDA, SQIVND (reference sequence). The J segment lost 7 bases and the V segment lost 5 bases, leaving 8 bases of the junction unmatched. CDR3 length: 15 residues. CDR3 nucleotide sequence: TGTGCCAGTAGTCAAGGGTGGGACAGGGGAAATGAGCAGTTCTTC. Its protein is CASSQGWDRGNEQFF.

There are a few counts of this clone. In DNA, the CDR3 is TGTGCCAGCAGCCCCGTTGAGGGGACTGGAAACACCATATATTTT. It encodes CASSPVEGTGNTIYF. The J gene is TRBJ1-3, the V gene TRBV9; D may be TRBD1 (5 bases). This CDR3 has 15 amino acids. The V end was cut by 4 bases, the J end by 2 bases, with 13 bases between. Germline loops: CDR1 SGDLS, CDR2 YYNGEE.

In DNA form, the CDR3 reads TGTGCCAGCAGCCCTAGAGGGGTGTTCGGCAATGAGCAGTTCTTC. Its protein is CASSPRGVFGNEQFF. The genes are TRBV7-2 and TRBJ2-1; D possibly matches TRBD1 or TRBD2 (5 bases each). V lost 5 bases to trimming and J lost 6 bases, with 17 bases between them. This CDR3 has 15 amino acids. Germline CDR1 SGHTA, CDR2 FQGNSA. Variable domain in full (rest from reference TRBV7-2 and TRBJ2-1): GAGVSQSPSNKVTEKGKDVELRCDPISGHTALYWYRQSLGQGLEFLIYFQGNSAPDKSGLPSDRFSAERTGGSVSTLTIQRTQQEDSAVYLCASSPRGVFGNEQFFGPGTRLTVL.

This clone has more than one count but fewer than ten. J is TRBJ2-7 and V is TRBV28; tentatively, D is TRBD1 (5 bases). The germline V gene has CDR1 MDHEN and CDR2 SYDVKM. V shed 7 bases and J shed 2 bases, with 15 bases lying between them. This CDR3 has 14 residues. DNA for the CDR3: TGTGCCAGCACCCCTTGGGGCACAACCTACGAGCAGTACTTC. Protein sequence: CASTPWGTTYEQYF.

A word on this clone: This sample includes further DNA sequences coding for the same CDR3. This rearrangement joins TRBV7-2 to TRBJ1-1; possible D gene TRBD1, 6 bases. V was clipped by 3 bases and J by 1 base, with 9 bases between them. The CDR3 loop spans 14 amino acids. Per germline, CDR1 SGHTA and CDR2 FQGNSA. The CDR3 DNA reads TGTGCCAGCAGCTTGGGGGCGGCGAACACTGAAGCTTTCTTT. It codes for CASSLGAANTEAFF.

The chain joins TRBV28 to TRBJ2-5, with a weak D call TRBD2 (5 bases). V was shortened by 3 bases and J by 5 bases, with 22 bases between the two germline ends. CDR3 size: 17 residues. Looked up from germline, CDR1 is MDHEN and CDR2 is SYDVKM. CDR3 coding DNA: TGTGCCAGCAGTTTGTCCGTGGCGGGTTTGGGAAGGGAGACCCAGTACTTC. This encodes CASSLSVAGLGRETQYF.

This chain links TRBV19 with TRBJ1-2, with 9 bases that match TRBD1. The germline gives CDR1 LNHDA, CDR2 SQIVND (reference sequence). The CDR3 is made up of 14 amino acids. Losses at the gene ends were 6 bases for V and 4 bases for J; bases not matched to a gene: 6. CDR3 DNA: TGTGCCAGTAGGCCCGGACAGGGGTCCTATGGCTACACCTTC. Encoded protein: CASRPGQGSYGYTF.